These T cell receptor beta chains were read from a single sample in a study of blood T cell repertoires in COVID-19. Only in-frame clones appear in the TCRdb table, and some are missing; sequencing was by immunoSEQ multiplex PCR. The sample lists about 270,000 clones, around 89% occurring once. Sequenced: PBMCs or T cells enriched from blood (not recorded which). The receptors come from a young woman with acute COVID-19. Each CDR3 is given with its conserved first and last residue. Each record gives: clone size, V gene, J gene, D gene, CDR3 length, CDR3 protein, CDR3 DNA. The D gene is left open where the match is weak. Not every row has a clone size; where given, it reads once, few, many or a size class.

-	TRBV6-5	TRBJ2-1	TRBD1	15	CASSRGQGIYNEQFF	TGTGCCAGCAGTCGGGGACAGGGAATTTACAATGAGCAGTTCTTC
once	TRBV27	TRBJ2-7	TRBD2	13	CASSLGLVYEQYF	TGTGCCAGCAGTCTCGGACTAGTCTACGAGCAGTACTTC
-	TRBV19	TRBJ1-4	-	14	CASSTSSDAVELFF	TGTGCCAGTAGTACCTCCAGCGACGCAGTTGAACTGTTTTTT
-	TRBV28	TRBJ2-2	TRBD2	19	CASRELAGEHGGFTGELFF	TGTGCCAGCAGGGAACTAGCGGGCGAGCACGGGGGTTTCACCGGGGAGCTGTTTTTT
once	TRBV5-1	TRBJ2-1	-	15	CASSLSRIPGNEQFF	TGCGCCAGCAGCTTGTCGAGGATTCCGGGCAATGAGCAGTTCTTC
-	TRBV10-1	TRBJ2-5	TRBD2	17	CASTEPGLAGGGETQYF	TGCGCCAGCACCGAACCGGGACTAGCGGGAGGGGGAGAGACCCAGTACTTC
-	TRBV12-3/TRBV12-4	TRBJ1-1	-	13	CASSLGGNTEAFF	TGTGCCAGCAGTTTAGGAGGGAACACTGAAGCTTTCTTT
-	TRBV6-5	TRBJ2-2	-	14	CASMGGQDTGELFF	TGTGCCAGCATGGGGGGGCAGGACACCGGGGAGCTGTTTTTT
-	TRBV29-1	TRBJ2-2	TRBD1	15	CSVAVLQGAQGELFF	TGCAGCGTCGCTGTTCTACAGGGGGCGCAGGGGGAGCTGTTTTTT
-	TRBV28	TRBJ2-7	-	16	CASSFLRGSPSYEQYF	TGTGCCAGCAGTTTTCTCCGGGGATCCCCCTCCTACGAGCAGTACTTC
once	TRBV29-1	TRBJ2-2	-	15	CSVSQVDRPTGELFF	TGCAGCGTATCCCAAGTCGACAGACCCACCGGGGAGCTGTTTTTT
-	TRBV7-9	TRBJ2-7	TRBD2	15	CASSSLLAGPYEQYF	TGTGCCAGCAGCTCCCTGCTAGCGGGCCCCTACGAGCAGTACTTC
-	TRBV4-1	TRBJ2-1	-	17	CASSQDRGFSSYNEQFF	TGCGCCAGCAGCCAAGATAGGGGTTTCAGCTCCTACAATGAGCAGTTCTTC
few	TRBV5-1	TRBJ1-1	TRBD1	16	CASSRRTGEVYTEAFF	TGCGCCAGCAGCAGAAGGACAGGGGAGGTGTACACTGAAGCTTTCTTT
-	TRBV12-3/TRBV12-4	TRBJ1-1	-	13	CASSSGWDTEAFF	TGTGCCAGCAGTTCAGGTTGGGACACTGAAGCTTTCTTT
-	TRBV5-1	TRBJ1-4	TRBD1	16	CASSLAEGAANEKLFF	TGCGCCAGCAGCTTGGCGGAGGGGGCAGCTAATGAAAAACTGTTTTTT
-	TRBV6-1	TRBJ2-7	-	14	CASSEAGPAYEQYF	TGTGCCAGCAGTGAAGCGGGGCCGGCCTACGAGCAGTACTTC
-	TRBV2	TRBJ1-5	TRBD1	15	CASRNTGTGGQPQHF	TGTGCCAGCAGGAATACCGGGACAGGGGGCCAGCCCCAGCATTTT
-	TRBV7-2	TRBJ2-1	TRBD2	16	CASSLEIGASGNEQFF	TGTGCCAGCAGCTTAGAGATAGGCGCTAGCGGCAATGAGCAGTTCTTC
-	TRBV4-2	TRBJ2-7	-	15	CASSQDGGTPGEQYF	TGTGCCAGCAGCCAAGATGGGGGGACCCCAGGCGAGCAGTACTTC
-	TRBV3-1/TRBV3-2	TRBJ1-2	TRBD1	13	CASSTDRARGYTF	TGTGCCAGCAGCACCGACAGGGCGAGAGGCTACACCTTC
-	TRBV12-3/TRBV12-4	TRBJ2-7	-	12	CASSVDSYEQYF	TGTGCCAGCAGTGTCGACAGCTACGAGCAGTACTTC
-	TRBV10-3	TRBJ1-2	TRBD1	13	CAISGTGGDGYTF	TGTGCCATCAGCGGAACAGGGGGGGATGGCTACACCTTC
-	TRBV24-1	TRBJ2-6	TRBD1	18	CATSATGGISSGANVLTF	TGTGCCACCAGTGCCACAGGGGGGATTAGCTCTGGGGCCAACGTCCTGACTTTC
-	TRBV14	TRBJ2-5	-	13	CASSRTAQETQYF	TGTGCCAGCAGCCGGACAGCTCAAGAGACCCAGTACTTC
-	TRBV6-1	TRBJ1-1	-	14	CASSEALGATEAFF	TGTGCCAGCAGTGAAGCGTTAGGGGCTACTGAAGCTTTCTTT
-	TRBV29-1	TRBJ2-6	-	15	CSALDRRSGANVLTF	TGCAGCGCCCTGGACAGACGCTCTGGGGCCAACGTCCTGACTTTC
-	TRBV9	TRBJ2-1	-	15	CASSEEGESYNEQFF	TGTGCCAGCAGCGAAGAGGGGGAGTCCTACAATGAGCAGTTCTTC
-	TRBV5-1	TRBJ2-1	TRBD2	19	CASSLALASGTSGNYEQFF	TGCGCCAGCAGCTTGGCCCTAGCCTCCGGGACTAGCGGGAACTATGAGCAGTTCTTC
-	TRBV2	TRBJ2-2	TRBD2	16	CASSEASAGVVGELFF	TGTGCCAGCAGTGAAGCGTCAGCGGGAGTTGTCGGGGAGCTGTTTTTT
-	TRBV6-1	TRBJ2-7	TRBD1	15	CASSEVGTGSDEQYF	TGTGCCAGCAGTGAAGTCGGGACAGGGTCAGACGAGCAGTACTTC
-	TRBV7-2	TRBJ2-2	TRBD2	17	CASSLGVTSGRGRELFF	TGTGCCAGCAGCTTAGGAGTCACTAGCGGGAGGGGAAGGGAGCTGTTTTTT
once	TRBV7-2	TRBJ2-3	TRBD2	16	CASSLVGLASTDTQYF	TGTGCCAGCAGCTTAGTAGGACTAGCTAGCACAGATACGCAGTATTTT
once	TRBV6-6	TRBJ2-1	TRBD2	12	CASSYVAGEQFF	TGTGCCAGCAGTTATGTAGCGGGGGAGCAGTTCTTC
-	TRBV5-1	TRBJ2-7	-	15	CASSLGFGMDYEQYF	TGCGCCAGCAGCTTGGGTTTCGGGATGGACTACGAGCAGTACTTC
-	TRBV11-3	TRBJ2-7	-	13	CASSLAGTYEQYF	TGTGCCAGCAGCTTAGCGGGGACCTACGAGCAGTACTTC
-	TRBV5-4	TRBJ2-3	-	15	CASSLEAGVGDTQYF	TGTGCCAGCAGCTTGGAGGCAGGGGTAGGAGATACGCAGTATTTT
-	TRBV21-1	TRBJ1-2	-	14	CASSGETGNYGYTF	TGTGCCAGCAGCGGGGAGACAGGGAACTATGGCTACACCTTC
-	TRBV4-1	TRBJ2-1	TRBD2	17	CASSQLIAGASYNEQFF	TGCGCCAGCAGCCAACTTATAGCGGGAGCCTCCTACAATGAGCAGTTCTTC
-	TRBV3-1/TRBV3-2	TRBJ1-4	-	14	CASSQGSGNEKLFF	TGTGCCAGCTCACAGGGCTCGGGTAATGAAAAACTGTTTTTT
-	TRBV27	TRBJ2-7	-	14	CASSLSSGFYEQYF	TGTGCCAGCAGTTTATCGTCAGGGTTCTACGAGCAGTACTTC
-	TRBV7-3	TRBJ2-7	-	14	CASSLTQDFGEQYF	TGTGCCAGCAGCTTAACGCAGGATTTTGGCGAGCAGTACTTC
once	TRBV9	TRBJ2-7	-	15	CASSVDGRGSYEQYF	TGTGCCAGCAGCGTAGACGGCAGGGGATCTTACGAGCAGTACTTC
-	TRBV5-6	TRBJ2-3	TRBD2	14	CASRLAGGTDTQYF	TGTGCCAGCAGACTAGCGGGAGGAACAGATACGCAGTATTTT
-	TRBV4-2	TRBJ1-4	TRBD1	15	CASSQGGQPNEKLFF	TGTGCCAGCAGCCAAGGGGGACAGCCGAATGAAAAACTGTTTTTT
-	TRBV7-6	TRBJ2-3	TRBD1	16	CASSFEGQGPTDTQYF	TGTGCCAGCAGCTTTGAAGGACAGGGCCCCACAGATACGCAGTATTTT
-	TRBV5-6	TRBJ2-2	TRBD2	16	CASSYWASGRTGELFF	TGTGCCAGCAGCTATTGGGCTAGCGGGAGGACCGGGGAGCTGTTTTTT
-	TRBV5-4	TRBJ2-3	-	13	CASSFEVVDTQYF	TGTGCCAGCAGCTTTGAAGTAGTGGATACGCAGTATTTT